This T cell receptor beta chain was observed in a study of blood T cell repertoires in COVID-19. Trimming removed 4 bases from V and 1 base from J; junction bases left unmatched: 4. The germline gives CDR1 SGHNT, CDR2 YENEEA. CDR3 length equals 16 residues. Only in-frame clones appear in the TCRdb table, and some are missing; sequencing was by immunoSEQ multiplex PCR. The table has some 520,000 clones, 89% seen once; the top ten hold around 0.95%. This TCR was recovered from a man aged 18 to 30 with COVID-19, enrolled during active disease. Sequencing used peripheral blood. V is TRBV11-3 and J is TRBJ2-5, with TRBD2 matching 12 bases. DNA of the CDR3: TGTGCCAGCAGCTCCTCGGGACTAGCGGGCCAAGAGACCCAGTACTTC. Translation gives CASSSSGLAGQETQYF.